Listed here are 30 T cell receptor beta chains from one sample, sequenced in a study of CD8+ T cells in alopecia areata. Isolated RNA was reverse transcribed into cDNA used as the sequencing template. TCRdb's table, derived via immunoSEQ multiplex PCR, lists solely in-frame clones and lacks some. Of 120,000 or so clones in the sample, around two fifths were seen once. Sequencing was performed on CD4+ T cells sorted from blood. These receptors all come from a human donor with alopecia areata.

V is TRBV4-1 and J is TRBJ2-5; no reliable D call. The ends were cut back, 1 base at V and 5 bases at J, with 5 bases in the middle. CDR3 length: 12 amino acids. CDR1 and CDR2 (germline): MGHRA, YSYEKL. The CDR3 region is CASSQAMETQYF. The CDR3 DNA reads TGCGCCAGCAGCCAAGCGATGGAGACCCAGTACTTC.

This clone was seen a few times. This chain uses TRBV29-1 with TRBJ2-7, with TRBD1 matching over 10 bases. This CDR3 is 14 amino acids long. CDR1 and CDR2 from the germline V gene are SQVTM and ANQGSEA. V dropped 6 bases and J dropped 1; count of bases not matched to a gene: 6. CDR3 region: CSVSGTGVSYEQYF. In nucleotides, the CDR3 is TGCAGCGTGTCCGGGACAGGGGTATCCTACGAGCAGTACTTC.

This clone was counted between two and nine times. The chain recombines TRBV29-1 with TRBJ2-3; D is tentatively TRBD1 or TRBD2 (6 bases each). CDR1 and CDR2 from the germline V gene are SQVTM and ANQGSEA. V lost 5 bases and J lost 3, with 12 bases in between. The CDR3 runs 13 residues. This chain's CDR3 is CSVRRGATDTQYF. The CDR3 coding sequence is TGCAGCGTTCGTAGGGGGGCAACAGATACGCAGTATTTT.

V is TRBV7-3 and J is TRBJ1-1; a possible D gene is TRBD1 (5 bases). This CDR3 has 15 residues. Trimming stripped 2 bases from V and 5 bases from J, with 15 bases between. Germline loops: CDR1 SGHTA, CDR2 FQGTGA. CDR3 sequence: CASSLLSRERTEAFF. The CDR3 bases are TGTGCCAGCAGCTTATTGTCCAGGGAAAGGACTGAAGCTTTCTTT.

The DNA of the CDR3 is TGCGCCAGCAGCTTAAGGACTAGCGGGAACGAGCAGTACTTC. This translates into CASSLRTSGNEQYF. The J gene is TRBJ2-7, the V gene TRBV5-1, with 12 positions matching TRBD2. V lost 2 bases, J lost 5 bases, and 2 bases stayed unmatched. The CDR3 loop spans 14 amino acids. Germline CDR1 is SGHRS and CDR2 is YFSETQ.

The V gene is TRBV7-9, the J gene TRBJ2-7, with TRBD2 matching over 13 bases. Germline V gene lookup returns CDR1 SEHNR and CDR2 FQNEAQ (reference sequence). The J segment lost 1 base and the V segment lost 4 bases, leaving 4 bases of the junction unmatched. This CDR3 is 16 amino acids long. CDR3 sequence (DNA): TGTGCCAGCAGCTCCATGGGACTAGCGGGGTCCTACGAGCAGTACTTC. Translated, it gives CASSSMGLAGSYEQYF.

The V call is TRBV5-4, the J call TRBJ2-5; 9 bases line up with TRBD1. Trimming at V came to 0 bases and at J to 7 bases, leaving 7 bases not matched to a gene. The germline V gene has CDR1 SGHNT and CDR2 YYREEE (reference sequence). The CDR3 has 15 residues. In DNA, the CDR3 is TGTGCCAGCAGCTTGGATGGGACAGGGAAGAGGACCCAGTACTTC. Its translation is CASSLDGTGKRTQYF.

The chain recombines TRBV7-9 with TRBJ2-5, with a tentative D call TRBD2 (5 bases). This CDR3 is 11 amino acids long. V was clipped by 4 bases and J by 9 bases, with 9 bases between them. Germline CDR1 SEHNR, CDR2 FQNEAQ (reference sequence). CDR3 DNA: TGTGCCAGCAGCTCGGGGTTGGCCCAGTACTTC. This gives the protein CASSSGLAQYF.

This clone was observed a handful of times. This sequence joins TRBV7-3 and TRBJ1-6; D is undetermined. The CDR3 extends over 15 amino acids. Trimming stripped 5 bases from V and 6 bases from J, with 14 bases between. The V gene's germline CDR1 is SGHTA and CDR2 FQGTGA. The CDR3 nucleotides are TGTGCCAGCAGCGTAGGACGTCTGACTAATTCACCCCTCCACTTT. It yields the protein CASSVGRLTNSPLHF. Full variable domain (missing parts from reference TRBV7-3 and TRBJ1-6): GAGVSQTPSNKVTEKGKYVELRCDPISGHTALYWYRQSLGQGPEFLIYFQGTGAADDSGLPNDRFFAVRPEGSVSTLKIQRTERGDSAVYLCASSVGRLTNSPLHFGNGTRLTVT.

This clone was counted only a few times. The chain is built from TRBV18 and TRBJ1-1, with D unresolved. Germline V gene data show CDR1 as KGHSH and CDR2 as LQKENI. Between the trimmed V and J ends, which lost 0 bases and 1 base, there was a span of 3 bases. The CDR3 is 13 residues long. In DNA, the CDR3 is TGTGCCAGCTCACCACCGCAGAACACTGAAGCTTTCTTT. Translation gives CASSPPQNTEAFF.

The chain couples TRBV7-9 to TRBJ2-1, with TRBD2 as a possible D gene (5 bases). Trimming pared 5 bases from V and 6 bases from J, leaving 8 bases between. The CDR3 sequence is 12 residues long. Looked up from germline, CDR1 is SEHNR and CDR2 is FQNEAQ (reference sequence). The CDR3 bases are TGTGCCAGCAGCATCCTAGCCAATGAGCAGTTCTTC. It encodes CASSILANEQFF.

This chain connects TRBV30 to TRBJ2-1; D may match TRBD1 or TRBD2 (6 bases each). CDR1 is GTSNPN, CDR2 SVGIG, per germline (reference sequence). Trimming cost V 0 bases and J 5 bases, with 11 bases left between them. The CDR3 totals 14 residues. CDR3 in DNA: TGTGCCTGGAGTGTATGGAGGGGGAACAATGAGCAGTTCTTC. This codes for CAWSVWRGNNEQFF.

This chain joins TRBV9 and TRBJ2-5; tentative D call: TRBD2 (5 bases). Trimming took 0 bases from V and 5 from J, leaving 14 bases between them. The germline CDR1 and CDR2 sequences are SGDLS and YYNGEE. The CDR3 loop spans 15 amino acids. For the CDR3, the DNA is TGTGCCAGCAGCGTAGGAGGTAACCGCGGGGAGACCCAGTACTTC. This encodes CASSVGGNRGETQYF.

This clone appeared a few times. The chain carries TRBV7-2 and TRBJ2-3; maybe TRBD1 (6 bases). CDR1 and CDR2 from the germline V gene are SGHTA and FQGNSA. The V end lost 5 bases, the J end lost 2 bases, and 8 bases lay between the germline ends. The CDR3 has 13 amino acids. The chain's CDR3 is CASSRDNTDTQYF. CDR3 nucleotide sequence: TGTGCCAGCAGCCGGGACAACACAGATACGCAGTATTTT.

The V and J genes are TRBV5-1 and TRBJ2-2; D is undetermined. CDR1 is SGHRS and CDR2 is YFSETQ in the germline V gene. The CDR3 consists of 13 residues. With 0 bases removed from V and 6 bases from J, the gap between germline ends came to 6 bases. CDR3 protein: CASSLAGPGELFF. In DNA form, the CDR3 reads TGCGCCAGCAGCTTGGCTGGCCCCGGGGAGCTGTTTTTT.

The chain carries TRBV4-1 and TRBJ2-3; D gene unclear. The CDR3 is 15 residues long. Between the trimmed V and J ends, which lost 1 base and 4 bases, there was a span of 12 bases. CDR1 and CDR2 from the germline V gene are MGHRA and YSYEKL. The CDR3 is CASSQVRLEADTQYF. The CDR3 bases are TGCGCCAGCAGCCAAGTTCGGCTAGAGGCAGATACGCAGTATTTT.

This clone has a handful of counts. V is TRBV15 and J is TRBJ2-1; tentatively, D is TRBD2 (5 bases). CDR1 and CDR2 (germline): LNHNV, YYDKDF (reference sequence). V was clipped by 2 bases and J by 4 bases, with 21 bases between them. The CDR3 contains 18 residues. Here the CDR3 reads CATSRRPSGGDRYNEQFF. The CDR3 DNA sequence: TGTGCCACCAGCAGACGTCCGAGCGGAGGAGACCGGTACAATGAGCAGTTCTTC.

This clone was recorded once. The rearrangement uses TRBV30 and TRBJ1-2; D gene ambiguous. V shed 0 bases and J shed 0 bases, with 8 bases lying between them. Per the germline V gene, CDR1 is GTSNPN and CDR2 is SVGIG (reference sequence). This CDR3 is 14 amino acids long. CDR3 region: CAWSVHAANYGYTF. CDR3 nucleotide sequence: TGTGCCTGGAGTGTACACGCAGCTAACTATGGCTACACCTTC.

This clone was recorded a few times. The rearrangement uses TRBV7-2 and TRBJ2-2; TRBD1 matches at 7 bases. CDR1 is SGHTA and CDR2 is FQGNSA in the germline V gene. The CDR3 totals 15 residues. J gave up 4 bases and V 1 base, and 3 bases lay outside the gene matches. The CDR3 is CASSLDGTATGELFF. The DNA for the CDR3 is TGTGCCAGCAGCTTAGATGGGACAGCCACCGGGGAGCTGTTTTTT. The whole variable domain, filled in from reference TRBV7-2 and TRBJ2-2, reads GAGVSQSPSNKVTEKGKDVELRCDPISGHTALYWYRQSLGQGLEFLIYFQGNSAPDKSGLPSDRFSAERTGGSVSTLTIQRTQQEDSAVYLCASSLDGTATGELFFGEGSRLTVL.

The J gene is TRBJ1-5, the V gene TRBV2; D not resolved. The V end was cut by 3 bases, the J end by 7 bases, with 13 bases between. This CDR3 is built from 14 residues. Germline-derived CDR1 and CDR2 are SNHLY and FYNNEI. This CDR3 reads CASSDLSAGQPQHF. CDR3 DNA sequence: TGTGCCAGCAGTGATTTGTCCGCGGGACAGCCCCAGCATTTT.

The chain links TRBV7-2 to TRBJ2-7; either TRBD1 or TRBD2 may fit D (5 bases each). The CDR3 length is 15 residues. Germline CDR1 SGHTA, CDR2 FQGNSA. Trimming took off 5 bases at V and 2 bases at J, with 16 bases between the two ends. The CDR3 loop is CASSSPGHLTYEQYF. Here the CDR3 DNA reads TGTGCCAGCAGCAGCCCGGGGCACCTGACCTACGAGCAGTACTTC.

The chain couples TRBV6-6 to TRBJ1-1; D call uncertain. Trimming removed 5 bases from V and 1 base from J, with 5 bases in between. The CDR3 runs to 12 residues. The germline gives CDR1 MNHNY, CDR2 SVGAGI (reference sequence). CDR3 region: CASSVGNTEAFF. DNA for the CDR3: TGTGCCAGCAGTGTCGGGAACACTGAAGCTTTCTTT.

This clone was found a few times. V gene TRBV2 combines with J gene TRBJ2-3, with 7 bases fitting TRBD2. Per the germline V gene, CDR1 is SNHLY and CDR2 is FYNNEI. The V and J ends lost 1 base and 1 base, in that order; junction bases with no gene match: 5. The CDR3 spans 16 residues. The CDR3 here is CASSEVPGGRTDTQYF. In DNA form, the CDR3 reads TGTGCCAGCAGTGAAGTTCCGGGAGGACGCACAGATACGCAGTATTTT.

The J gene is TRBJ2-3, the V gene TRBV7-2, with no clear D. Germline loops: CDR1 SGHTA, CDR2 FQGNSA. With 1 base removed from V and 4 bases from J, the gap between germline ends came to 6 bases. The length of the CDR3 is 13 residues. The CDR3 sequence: CASSLGGADTQYF. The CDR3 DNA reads TGTGCCAGCAGCTTAGGTGGGGCAGATACGCAGTATTTT.

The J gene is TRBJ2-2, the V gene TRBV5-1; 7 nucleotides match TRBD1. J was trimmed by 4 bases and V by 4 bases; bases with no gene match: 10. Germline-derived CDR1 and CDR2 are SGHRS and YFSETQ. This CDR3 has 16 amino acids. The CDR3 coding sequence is TGCGCCAGCAGCCCATACGTTACAGGGGCCACCGGGGAGCTGTTTTTT. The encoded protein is CASSPYVTGATGELFF.

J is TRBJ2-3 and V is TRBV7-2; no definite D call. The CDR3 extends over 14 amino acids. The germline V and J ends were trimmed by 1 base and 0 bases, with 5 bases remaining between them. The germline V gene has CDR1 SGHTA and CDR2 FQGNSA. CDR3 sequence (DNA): TGTGCCAGCAGCTTAGAGTTCAGCACAGATACGCAGTATTTT. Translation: CASSLEFSTDTQYF.

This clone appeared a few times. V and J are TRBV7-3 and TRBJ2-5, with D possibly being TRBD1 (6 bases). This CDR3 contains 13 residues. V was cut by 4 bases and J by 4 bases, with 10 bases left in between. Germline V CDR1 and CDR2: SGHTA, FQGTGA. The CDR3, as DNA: TGTGCCAGCAGCTCAACAGGGACAGAGACCCAGTACTTC. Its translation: CASSSTGTETQYF. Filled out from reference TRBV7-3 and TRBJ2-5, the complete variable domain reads GAGVSQTPSNKVTEKGKYVELRCDPISGHTALYWYRQSLGQGPEFLIYFQGTGAADDSGLPNDRFFAVRPEGSVSTLKIQRTERGDSAVYLCASSSTGTETQYFGPGTRLLVL.

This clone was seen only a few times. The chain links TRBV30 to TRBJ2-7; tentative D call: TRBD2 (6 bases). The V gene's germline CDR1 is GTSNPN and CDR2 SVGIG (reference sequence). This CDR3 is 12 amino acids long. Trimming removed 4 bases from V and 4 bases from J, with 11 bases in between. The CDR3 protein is CAWTRDQYEQYF. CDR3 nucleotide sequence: TGTGCCTGGACGCGGGACCAATACGAGCAGTACTTC.

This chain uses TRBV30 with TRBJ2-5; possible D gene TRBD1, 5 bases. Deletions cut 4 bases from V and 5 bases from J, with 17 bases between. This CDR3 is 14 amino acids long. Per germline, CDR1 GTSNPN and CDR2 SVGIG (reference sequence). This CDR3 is CAWTQWAGRETQYF. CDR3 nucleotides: TGTGCCTGGACGCAATGGGCAGGGCGGGAGACCCAGTACTTC. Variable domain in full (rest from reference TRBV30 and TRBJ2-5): SQTIHQWPATLVQPVGSPLSLECTVEGTSNPNLYWYRQAAGRGLQLLFYSVGIGQISSEVPQNLSASRPQDRQFILSSKKLLLSDSGFYLCAWTQWAGRETQYFGPGTRLLVL.

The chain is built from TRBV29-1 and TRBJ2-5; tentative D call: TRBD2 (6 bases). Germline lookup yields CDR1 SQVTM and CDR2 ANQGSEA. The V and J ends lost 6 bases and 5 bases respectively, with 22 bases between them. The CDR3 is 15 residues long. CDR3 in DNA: TGCAGCGTAGCATACCACCGGGGGAGTTCGGAGACCCAGTACTTC. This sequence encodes CSVAYHRGSSETQYF.